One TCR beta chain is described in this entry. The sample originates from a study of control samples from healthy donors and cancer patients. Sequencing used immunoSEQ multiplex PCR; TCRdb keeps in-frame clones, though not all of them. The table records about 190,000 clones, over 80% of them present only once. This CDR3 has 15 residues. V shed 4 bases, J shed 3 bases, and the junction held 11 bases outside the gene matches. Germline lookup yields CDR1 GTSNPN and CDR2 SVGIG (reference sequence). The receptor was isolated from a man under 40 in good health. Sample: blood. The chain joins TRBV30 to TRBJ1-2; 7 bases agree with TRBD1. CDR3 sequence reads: CAWTAGTALYYGYTF. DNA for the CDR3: TGTGCCTGGACCGCCGGGACAGCGCTTTACTATGGCTACACCTTC.